The 27 T cell receptor beta chains reported below all come from one sample, sequenced in a study of blood T cell repertoires in COVID-19. Data came from immunoSEQ multiplex PCR; TCRdb stores just in-frame clones and leaves some out. The top ten clones hold 5.5% of a sample with fewer than 250,000 clones, 83% of them seen once. Input material: peripheral blood. The receptors were sampled from a human donor in a cohort sampled during active COVID-19.

The chain recombines TRBV3-1 (or the pseudogene TRBV3-2) with TRBJ2-2, with 10 positions matching TRBD2. Looked up from germline, CDR1 is LGHDT and CDR2 is YNNKEL (reference sequence). This CDR3 is built from 16 residues. The V gene end was trimmed by 8 bases and the J gene end by 5 bases; junction bases not matched to a gene: 11. CDR3 sequence: CASRGLAGVRTGELFF. CDR3 coding DNA: TGTGCCAGCCGCGGGCTAGCGGGGGTGAGGACCGGGGAGCTGTTTTTT.

In this sample, this clone turned up a few times. The chain has TRBV30 and TRBJ2-7; no clear D. The V end lost 3 bases, the J end lost 1 base, and 4 bases lay between the germline ends. This CDR3 is built from 11 residues. Germline V CDR1 and CDR2: GTSNPN, SVGIG (reference sequence). The CDR3, as DNA: TGTGCCTGGAGGCAGTCCTACGAGCAGTACTTC. This sequence encodes CAWRQSYEQYF.

This clone showed up just a few times. This rearrangement joins TRBV28 to TRBJ1-5; D is undetermined. CDR3 length equals 13 residues. Per the germline V gene, CDR1 is MDHEN and CDR2 is SYDVKM. The V end was cut by 3 bases, the J end by 7 bases, with 10 bases between. CDR3 nucleotides: TGTGCCAGCAGTTTTCCTCCGAGGCAGCCCCAGCATTTT. It specifies CASSFPPRQPQHF. Full variable domain (missing parts from reference TRBV28 and TRBJ1-5): DVKVTQSSRYLVKRTGEKVFLECVQDMDHENMFWYRQDPGLGLRLIYFSYDVKMKEKGDIPEGYSVSREKKERFSLILESASTNQTSMYLCASSFPPRQPQHFGDGTRLSIL.

This chain joins TRBV7-2 and TRBJ2-1; the match to TRBD1 covers 7 bases. CDR1 and CDR2 (germline): SGHTA, FQGNSA. The CDR3 extends over 17 amino acids. V shed 4 bases, J shed 0 bases, and the junction held 9 bases outside the gene matches. CDR3 sequence: CASSSYYRGSSYNEQFF. CDR3 DNA: TGTGCCAGCAGCTCGTATTACAGGGGAAGCTCCTACAATGAGCAGTTCTTC.

The CDR3 DNA is TGTGCCAGCAGCCCTACTTTAGGGGACACCGGGGAGCTGTTTTTT. This translates into CASSPTLGDTGELFF. The chain combines TRBV7-3 with TRBJ2-2; D perhaps matches TRBD1 (5 bases). This CDR3 is 15 amino acids long. V was trimmed by 5 bases and J by 3 bases, leaving 13 bases between them. Germline CDR1 is SGHTA and CDR2 is FQGTGA.

The gene calls are TRBV4-2 and TRBJ1-6; D unresolved. Per germline, CDR1 LGHNA and CDR2 YNFKEQ. The CDR3 contains 14 residues. V lost 0 bases, J lost 8 bases, and 8 bases lay in between. The chain's CDR3 is CASSQEMAYSPLHF. CDR3 sequence (DNA): TGTGCCAGCAGCCAAGAGATGGCCTATTCACCCCTCCACTTT.

Note on this clone: This CDR3 is also generated by other DNA sequences in the sample. J is TRBJ1-1 and V is TRBV10-2; D is perhaps TRBD1 (5 bases). Deletions cut 7 bases from V and 7 bases from J, with 10 bases between. The CDR3 spans 11 residues. Germline CDR1 WSHSY, CDR2 SAAADI. The DNA of the CDR3 is TGCGCCAGCAAACAGGAGGGTGAAGCTTTCTTT. This encodes CASKQEGEAFF.

CDR3 DNA: TGTGCCAGCAGCTCCGATCCCGGCCAAGAGACCCAGTACTTC. Translation: CASSSDPGQETQYF. This chain links TRBV5-4 with TRBJ2-5; D is undetermined. V was shortened by 3 bases and J by 1 base, with 10 bases between the two germline ends. CDR1 SGHNT and CDR2 YYREEE come from the germline V gene (reference sequence). This CDR3 is 14 amino acids long. Full variable domain (outside the CDR3, taken from reference TRBV5-4 and TRBJ2-5): ETGVTQSPTHLIKTRGQQVTLRCSSQSGHNTVSWYQQALGQGPQFIFQYYREEENGRGNFPPRFSGLQFPNYSSELNVNALELDDSALYLCASSSDPGQETQYFGPGTRLLVL.

The V and J genes are TRBV18 and TRBJ1-1; weak D call: TRBD1 (5 bases). CDR3 length: 13 amino acids. The germline gives CDR1 KGHSH, CDR2 LQKENI. V dropped 3 bases and J dropped 1 base, with 6 bases sitting between them. The CDR3 DNA sequence: TGTGCCAGCTCACCCACAGGGAACACTGAAGCTTTCTTT. Translation gives CASSPTGNTEAFF.

The chain employs TRBV2 and TRBJ2-2; D may be TRBD2 (6 bases). Germline-derived CDR1 and CDR2 are SNHLY and FYNNEI. The CDR3 consists of 14 residues. Trimming cost V 11 bases and J 0 bases, with 13 bases left between them. For the CDR3, the DNA is TGTGCCCACAAGGAGGGCCCGAACACCGGGGAGCTGTTTTTT. The encoded protein is CAHKEGPNTGELFF. Using reference TRBV2 and TRBJ2-2 for the parts outside the CDR3, the full variable domain is EPEVTQTPSHQVTQMGQEVILRCVPISNHLYFYWYRQILGQKVEFLVSFYNNEISEKSEIFDDQFSVERPDGSNFTLKIRSTKLEDSAMYFCAHKEGPNTGELFFGEGSRLTVL.

The chain combines TRBV21-1 with TRBJ2-7; the D segment call TRBD2 is taken from the table without a DNA check. TRBV21-1 is a pseudogene. The CDR3 has 14 amino acids. Written as DNA, the CDR3 is TGTGCCAGCAGCAAAGACGCGGAGTTCTACGAGCAGTACTTC. Protein sequence: CASSKDAEFYEQYF.

The J gene is TRBJ2-3, the V gene TRBV29-1; 12 bases are shared with TRBD2. In germline, CDR1 is SQVTM, CDR2 ANQGSEA. This CDR3 comprises 16 residues. The J segment lost 0 bases and the V segment lost 5 bases, leaving 6 bases of the junction unmatched. The DNA for the CDR3 is TGCAGCGTTAGGGCTAGCGGGGGGGCGAGCACAGATACGCAGTATTTT. This encodes CSVRASGGASTDTQYF.

The chain joins TRBV5-1 to TRBJ2-1; 7 positions agree with TRBD1. The CDR3 is made up of 12 amino acids. CDR1 and CDR2 from the germline V gene are SGHRS and YFSETQ. J was trimmed by 9 bases and V by 5 bases; bases with no gene match: 5. The CDR3 is CASRLNRGEQFF. The CDR3 DNA sequence: TGCGCCAGCAGGCTAAACAGGGGTGAGCAGTTCTTC.

The rearrangement joins TRBV27 to TRBJ2-5, with 7 bases matching TRBD2. This CDR3 has 18 amino acids. From germline, CDR1 is MNHEY and CDR2 SMNVEV (reference sequence). V dropped 5 bases and J dropped 2; count of bases not matched to a gene: 17. The chain's CDR3 is CASSRRLAERRAQETQYF. The CDR3 region has the DNA TGTGCCAGCAGTCGGCGACTAGCTGAAAGGAGAGCGCAAGAGACCCAGTACTTC.

The chain carries TRBV6-4 and TRBJ2-1; D not resolved. Germline values: CDR1 MRHNA, CDR2 SNTAGT. The V end lost 0 bases, the J end lost 2 bases, and 8 bases lay between the germline ends. The CDR3 covers 15 residues. CDR3 sequence: CASSDSWPTYNEQFF. Here the CDR3 DNA reads TGTGCCAGCAGTGACTCCTGGCCCACCTACAATGAGCAGTTCTTC.

The chain combines TRBV19 with TRBJ2-2; 8 nucleotides match TRBD1. This CDR3 contains 16 residues. The trim removed 4 bases at V and 6 bases at J, leaving 10 bases unmatched. In germline, CDR1 is LNHDA, CDR2 SQIVND (reference sequence). The CDR3 DNA is TGTGCCAGTAGTAGGGCCCCGACAGGGGAGGCCGGGGAGCTGTTTTTT. As protein: CASSRAPTGEAGELFF.

The rearrangement joins TRBV5-1 to TRBJ2-2; 10 bases match TRBD1. V trimming: 3 bases; J trimming: 1 base; junction bases outside the gene matches: 6. Germline V gene data show CDR1 as SGHRS and CDR2 as YFSETQ. CDR3 length: 17 residues. CDR3 residues: CASSSPGTGVNTGELFF. The CDR3 DNA is TGCGCCAGCAGCTCCCCCGGGACAGGGGTGAACACCGGGGAGCTGTTTTTT.

The chain carries TRBV5-4 and TRBJ2-1; 9 positions match TRBD1. The germline V gene encodes CDR1 SGHNT and CDR2 YYREEE (reference sequence). Trimming took 6 bases from V and 6 from J; bases not matched to a gene: 7. This CDR3 region has 14 residues. The CDR3 spells CASTETGGGNEQFF. CDR3 coding DNA: TGTGCCAGCACCGAGACAGGGGGTGGCAATGAGCAGTTCTTC.

This clone was observed a single time. The chain couples TRBV5-5 to TRBJ1-3; 8 nucleotides align to TRBD1. With V trimmed by 2 bases and J by 2 bases, 6 bases remained unmatched. Per the germline V gene, CDR1 is SGHKS and CDR2 is YYEKEE (reference sequence). This CDR3 comprises 16 residues. The CDR3 region has the DNA TGTGCCAGCAGCTTTGGGACAGGCTATACTGGAAACACCATATATTTT. It specifies CASSFGTGYTGNTIYF. Looking up the rest from reference TRBV5-5 and TRBJ1-3 gives the full variable domain: DAGVTQSPTHLIKTRGQQVTLRCSPISGHKSVSWYQQVLGQGPQFIFQYYEKEERGRGNFPDRFSARQFPNYSSELNVNALLLGDSALYLCASSFGTGYTGNTIYFGEGSWLTVV.

V gene TRBV12-3 or TRBV12-4 combines with J gene TRBJ2-1, with D perhaps TRBD1 (6 bases). This CDR3 spans 12 amino acids. Trimming shortened V by 2 bases and J by 7 bases, and 6 bases separated the two germline ends. Here the CDR3 DNA reads TGTGCCAGCAGTTTACAGGGGAATGAGCAGTTCTTC. As protein: CASSLQGNEQFF.

The chain uses TRBV10-1 and TRBJ2-1; 8 bases are shared with TRBD2. Germline CDR1 WNHNN, CDR2 SYGVQD (reference sequence). This CDR3 is 15 amino acids long. V was clipped by 2 bases and J by 6 bases; unmatched bases: 6. The CDR3 nucleotides are TGCGCCAGCAGTGAGCGGGGGGGATTCACCAATGAGCAGTTCTTC. It encodes CASSERGGFTNEQFF.

V and J are TRBV7-9 and TRBJ1-6; TRBD1 is a possible D gene (6 bases). CDR1 is SEHNR, CDR2 FQNEAQ, per germline (reference sequence). The CDR3 has 15 residues. V was clipped by 5 bases and J by 6 bases, with 14 bases between them. The CDR3 region has the DNA TGTGCCAGCAGCCGTCCAGGGGCGCGTAATTCACCCCTCCACTTT. Its translation is CASSRPGARNSPLHF.

In its sample, this clone was seen many times. The V call is TRBV7-9, the J call TRBJ2-5; 10 nucleotides line up with TRBD1. This CDR3 region has 14 residues. Germline CDR1 is SEHNR and CDR2 is FQNEAQ (reference sequence). The J segment lost 1 base and the V segment lost 5 bases, leaving 1 base of the junction unmatched. Here the CDR3 reads CASSRTGGQETQYF. Written as DNA, the CDR3 is TGTGCCAGCAGCAGGACAGGGGGCCAAGAGACCCAGTACTTC.

The rearrangement joins TRBV28 to TRBJ2-7, with a tentative D call TRBD2 (6 bases). The V and J ends lost 3 bases and 2 bases respectively, with 11 bases between them. Germline V gene data show CDR1 as MDHEN and CDR2 as SYDVKM. The CDR3 contains 14 residues. The CDR3 is CASSFFRRAYEQYF. For the CDR3, the DNA is TGTGCCAGCAGTTTTTTTAGGAGGGCCTACGAGCAGTACTTC. Full variable domain (rest looked up from reference TRBV28 and TRBJ2-7): DVKVTQSSRYLVKRTGEKVFLECVQDMDHENMFWYRQDPGLGLRLIYFSYDVKMKEKGDIPEGYSVSREKKERFSLILESASTNQTSMYLCASSFFRRAYEQYFGPGTRLTVT.

The gene calls are TRBV3-1 (or the pseudogene TRBV3-2) and TRBJ1-5; 7 bases fit TRBD1. Germline CDR1 LGHDT, CDR2 YNNKEL (reference sequence). V lost 0 bases, J lost 6 bases, and 5 bases stayed unmatched. The CDR3 runs 15 residues. The CDR3 is CASSQDTTGSQPQHF. The CDR3, as DNA: TGTGCCAGCAGCCAAGATACGACAGGGTCTCAGCCCCAGCATTTT.

The chain recombines TRBV6-5 with TRBJ2-5; D is possibly TRBD1 (6 bases). In germline, CDR1 is MNHEY, CDR2 SVGAGI. V was pared by 6 bases and J by 3 bases, with 11 bases between. This CDR3 region has 13 residues. Written as DNA, the CDR3 is TGTGCCAGCAGCCAGGGGTTGAAAGAGACCCAGTACTTC. This translates into CASSQGLKETQYF.

The chain couples TRBV6-1 to TRBJ2-3, with TRBD2 identical over 10 bases. With 2 bases clipped from V and 3 bases from J, the junction kept 8 bases outside the gene matches. The CDR3 is 17 amino acids. Germline values: CDR1 MNHNS, CDR2 SASEGT. The CDR3 sequence: CASSETALAGFTDTQYF. The CDR3 DNA follows: TGTGCCAGCAGTGAAACGGCACTAGCGGGATTTACAGATACGCAGTATTTT.